Listed below are T cell receptor beta chains from one sample, sequenced in a study of identical twins. TCRdb re-called the 5' RACE reads through MiXCR, storing one row per CDR3 protein. This sample has about 920,000 distinct CDR3 sequences, with 10% to 15% found just once. This sample also belongs to another study, concerning yellow fever vaccine responses in identical twins.

Sequenced sample: PBMCs. The receptors derive from a young woman in good health. Each CDR3 is given with its conserved first and last residue. Fields, in order: CDR3 length, V gene, J gene, D gene, clone size, CDR3 DNA, CDR3 protein. A D gene is named only where the DNA matches it firmly. Only part of the rows carry a size: once, few, many, or a class if the clone is expanded.

>15|TRBV5-1|TRBJ2-5|TRBD2|NA
TGCGCCAGCAGCACCGGGACTAGCTCTAAAGAGACCCAGTACTTC
CASSTGTSSKETQYF
>15|TRBV7-6|TRBJ2-7|TRBD2|once
TGTGCCAGCAGCTTGGGGACTAGCCTAGCCTACGAGCAGTACTTC
CASSLGTSLAYEQYF
>13|TRBV7-9|TRBJ2-2|NA|few
TGTGCCAGCAGCGCCTCAGAGACCGGGGAGCTGTTTTTT
CASSASETGELFF
>15|TRBV27|TRBJ2-2|NA|many
TGTGCCAGCAGCGGGGGAAGAGCTAACACCGGGGAGCTGTTTTTT
CASSGGRANTGELFF
>14|TRBV10-3|TRBJ2-1|NA|NA
TGTGCCATCAGTGAGTCGAAGGGGATCAATGAGCAGTTCTTC
CAISESKGINEQFF
>15|TRBV7-2|TRBJ1-6|NA|NA
TGTGCCAGCAGCTTAGCAGGGGGTATTGATTCACCCCTCCACTTT
CASSLAGGIDSPLHF
>14|TRBV27|TRBJ1-2|NA|NA
TGTGCCAGCAGCCGCTTCGGACAGCACTATGGCTACACCTTC
CASSRFGQHYGYTF
>16|TRBV28|TRBJ2-1|NA|NA
TGTGCCAGCAGTTTAAGGGCTGGGACACCCGACAATGAGCAGTTCTTC
CASSLRAGTPDNEQFF
>17|TRBV6-1|TRBJ2-3|TRBD2|few
TGTGCCAGCAGGGCCGGGACTAGCGGCATAAACACAGATACGCAGTATTTT
CASRAGTSGINTDTQYF
>15|TRBV9|TRBJ2-7|NA|few
TGTGCCAGCAGCTCAGAGGTAGAACCTACCTACGAGCAGTACTTC
CASSSEVEPTYEQYF
>19|TRBV5-1|TRBJ2-1|TRBD2|NA
TGCGCCAGCAGCTTGGTTCTAGCGGGAGGGCCCATGGGATACAATGAGCAGTTCTTC
CASSLVLAGGPMGYNEQFF
>13|TRBV20-1|TRBJ1-2|NA|NA
TGCAGTGCAGGGGACCGGAGTTTCTATGGCTACACCTTC
CSAGDRSFYGYTF
>14|TRBV7-8|TRBJ1-1|TRBD1|many
TGTGCCAGCAGCTCAGACAGGGGAAACACTGAAGCTTTCTTT
CASSSDRGNTEAFF
>13|TRBV6-1|TRBJ1-1|NA|NA
TGTGCCAGCAACCCGTTGGGGCGCACTGAAGCTTTCTTT
CASNPLGRTEAFF
>15|TRBV28|TRBJ2-1|TRBD2|NA
TGTGCCAGCAGAGTAGCGGGAGGGCCTTCCAATGAGCAGTTCTTC
CASRVAGGPSNEQFF
>11|TRBV9|TRBJ1-1|NA|NA
TGTGCCAGCAGCCCCCGCAGTGAAGCTTTCTTT
CASSPRSEAFF
>16|TRBV12-3/TRBV12-4|TRBJ1-1|NA|few
TGTGCCAGCAGTTTAGGGGTAAGGGGGGGGAACACTGAAGCTTTCTTT
CASSLGVRGGNTEAFF
>14|TRBV2|TRBJ2-3|TRBD2|NA
TGTGCCAGCAGTGTGTCACTAGCGACAGATACGCAGTATTTT
CASSVSLATDTQYF
>12|TRBV20-1|TRBJ2-2|NA|NA
TGCAGTGCTCAGACAGTGACCGGGGAGCTGTTTTTT
CSAQTVTGELFF
>13|TRBV6-1|TRBJ1-2|TRBD1|NA
TGTGCCAGCAGTGCGGGACAGGCCGCGGACTACACCTTC
CASSAGQAADYTF
>15|TRBV20-1|TRBJ2-2|NA|NA
TGCAGTGCTAGAGCATACAGGGGGGGCACCGGGGAGCTGTTTTTT
CSARAYRGGTGELFF
>13|TRBV27|TRBJ2-3|NA|NA
TGTGCCAGCAGTTTAGGTACACAGGATACGCAGTATTTT
CASSLGTQDTQYF
>14|TRBV2|TRBJ2-7|NA|few
TGTGCCAGCAGTGATGACGAGAGCTCCTACGAGCAGTACTTC
CASSDDESSYEQYF
>13|TRBV12-3/TRBV12-4|TRBJ1-4|NA|NA
TGTGCCAGCAGTACCCGAATTAATGAAAAACTGTTTTTT
CASSTRINEKLFF
>14|TRBV29-1|TRBJ2-5|TRBD2|NA
TGCAGCGTTGAATGGACTAGCGCTCAAGAGACCCAGTACTTC
CSVEWTSAQETQYF
>16|TRBV5-8|TRBJ2-1|TRBD2|NA
TGTGCCAGCAGCCCAGGACTAGCGGATTCCTACAATGAGCAGTTCTTC
CASSPGLADSYNEQFF
>13|TRBV20-1|TRBJ2-3|NA|NA
TGCAGTGCTAGATCTAACAATTGGGAGACGCAGTATTTT
CSARSNNWETQYF
>14|TRBV9|TRBJ2-2|NA|few
TGTGCCAGCAGCAGACCGGGGGAGAACGGGGAGCTGTTTTTT
CASSRPGENGELFF
>15|TRBV5-1|TRBJ2-1|TRBD2|many
TGCGCCAGCAGCGCGGGACTAGCGGGAGTAAATGAGCAGTTCTTC
CASSAGLAGVNEQFF
>19|TRBV5-1|TRBJ2-3|TRBD2|few
TGCGCCAGCAGCCCCCGCCCCGGGACTAGCGGAACGAGCACAGATACGCAGTATTTT
CASSPRPGTSGTSTDTQYF
>20|TRBV28|TRBJ2-4|NA|few
TGTGCCAGCAGTTACCCCCGGCCCCCTCTAGGGACCCTAGCCAAAAACATTCAGTACTTC
CASSYPRPPLGTLAKNIQYF
>13|TRBV7-6|TRBJ1-1|TRBD1|NA
TGTGCCAGCAGCCCCTGGGACAGGTTTGAAGCTTTCTTT
CASSPWDRFEAFF
>15|TRBV4-1|TRBJ2-2|NA|few
TGCGCCAGCAGCCTAATAGGGAAGAACACCGGGGAGCTGTTTTTT
CASSLIGKNTGELFF
>16|TRBV6-2/TRBV6-3|TRBJ2-3|TRBD1|NA
TGTGCCAGCAGATCCCCTTGGGACAGTAAGACGTTGACGCAGTATTTT
CASRSPWDSKTLTQYF
>13|TRBV9|TRBJ1-1|TRBD1|many
TGTGCCAGCAGCCAGGGGGCCAACACTGAAGCTTTCTTT
CASSQGANTEAFF
>15|TRBV11-2|TRBJ1-5|NA|few
TGTGCCAGCAGCTTAGGGGCTGGGTTCTATCAGCCCCAGCATTTT
CASSLGAGFYQPQHF
>15|TRBV12-3/TRBV12-4|TRBJ1-5|NA|NA
TGTGCCAGCAGTTTAGCGCGTACAGCCAATCAGCCCCAGCATTTT
CASSLARTANQPQHF
>14|TRBV2|TRBJ2-1|NA|NA
TGTGCCAGCAGTGAAGAAACGGTTAACAATGAGCAGTTCTTC
CASSEETVNNEQFF
>12|TRBV5-1|TRBJ2-1|NA|few
TGCACCAGTTGGGGCTCTGGCAATGAGCAGTTCTTC
CTSWGSGNEQFF
>15|TRBV24-1|TRBJ2-7|NA|NA
TGTGCCACCAGCGGGGGGCAGGGCCTGCAGTACGAGCAGTACTTC
CATSGGQGLQYEQYF
>16|TRBV11-1|TRBJ2-1|NA|NA
TGTGCCAGCAGCGACATCGGGGGTACGAAACACAATGAGCAGTTCTTC
CASSDIGGTKHNEQFF
>16|TRBV7-9|TRBJ1-2|NA|few
TGTGCCAGCAGCTTCGGAGGGAGGATGGGGATCGGTGGCTACACCTTC
CASSFGGRMGIGGYTF
>15|TRBV6-1|TRBJ1-2|TRBD1|NA
TGTGCCAGCAGTGGACAGGGTGGGACAGGCTATGGCTACACCTTC
CASSGQGGTGYGYTF
>14|TRBV18|TRBJ2-1|NA|NA
TGTGCCAGCTCACCACCAACCACCAGAGGTGAGCAGTTCTTC
CASSPPTTRGEQFF
>13|TRBV19|TRBJ2-5|NA|NA
TGTGCCAGTAGTATGACAGCTCAAGAGACCCAGTACTTC
CASSMTAQETQYF
>15|TRBV27|TRBJ2-7|NA|few
TGTGCCTCCACCGGCAGGGGGGCTCCCTTCTACGAGCAGTACTTC
CASTGRGAPFYEQYF
>13|TRBV4-1|TRBJ1-1|NA|NA
TGCGCCAGCAGCCAACGTCGGGAAACTGAAGCTTTCTTT
CASSQRRETEAFF
>19|TRBV6-1|TRBJ2-6|TRBD1|few
TGTGCCAGCAGTGAGAGGTCCGGGACAGCCCAGTCTGGGGCCAACGTCCTGACTTTC
CASSERSGTAQSGANVLTF
>15|TRBV2|TRBJ2-3|TRBD2|NA
TGTGCCAGCAGATGGCTAGCGGGAGCTAGGGATACGCAGTATTTT
CASRWLAGARDTQYF
>15|TRBV7-2|TRBJ2-3|NA|many
TGTGCCAGCAGCTTACCTAGCAGCAGCACAGATACGCAGTATTTT
CASSLPSSSTDTQYF
>14|TRBV5-1|TRBJ2-2|NA|NA
TGCGCCAGCAGCCCGGGACATACTCTCGGGGAGCTGTTTTTT
CASSPGHTLGELFF
>19|TRBV11-1|TRBJ2-3|TRBD2|many
TGTGCCAGCAGCTTATATCGGACTAGCGGGAGTTCTAGCACAGATACGCAGTATTTT
CASSLYRTSGSSSTDTQYF
>11|TRBV2|TRBJ2-5|NA|NA
TGTGCCAGCAAGAAAGCTGAGACCCAGTACTTC
CASKKAETQYF
>12|TRBV5-1|TRBJ2-7|NA|few
TGCGCCAGCCGCGACGGAAACTACGAGCAGTACTTC
CASRDGNYEQYF